This passage covers 20 T cell receptor beta chains from one sample sequenced in a study of early T cells in non-severe SARS-CoV-2 infection. TCRdb processed the 5' RACE reads anew with MiXCR; each CDR3 protein has one entry. The data show roughly 32,000 distinct CDR3 sequences, 3.9% seen once. The sequencing input was whole blood. The source of these receptors is an adult who was a healthcare worker with PCR-confirmed SARS-CoV-2 infection or an uninfected control (not recorded which).

This sequence joins TRBV5-1 and TRBJ1-2, with a possible D match to TRBD1 (6 bases). The length of the CDR3 is 15 residues. V was trimmed by 3 bases and J by 4 bases, leaving 16 bases between them. In germline, CDR1 is SGHRS, CDR2 YFSETQ. Here the CDR3 DNA reads TGCGCCAGCAGCTCTGAGGGGGTGATTAGCTATGGCTACACCTTC. Its protein product is CASSSEGVISYGYTF. The variable domain in full, completed from reference TRBV5-1 and TRBJ1-2, reads KAGVTQTPRYLIKTRGQQVTLSCSPISGHRSVSWYQQTPGQGLQFLFEYFSETQRNKGNFPGRFSGRQFSNSRSEMNVSTLELGDSALYLCASSSEGVISYGYTFGSGTRLTVV.

This clonotype showed up many times. V is TRBV4-1 and J is TRBJ2-7, with 7 positions matching TRBD2. With V trimmed by 4 bases and J by 7 bases, 13 bases remained unmatched. This CDR3 region has 15 residues. The germline V gene has CDR1 MGHRA and CDR2 YSYEKL. In DNA, the CDR3 is TGCGCCAGCAGCCCATTAGTAGCGGGCCCCCGGGAGCAGTACTTC. It specifies CASSPLVAGPREQYF.

Many counts were recorded for this clonotype. The J gene is TRBJ2-6, the V gene TRBV6-1; TRBD1 matches 10 bases. Looked up from germline, CDR1 is MNHNS and CDR2 is SASEGT. CDR3 length equals 16 residues. The V and J ends lost 6 bases and 0 bases, in that order; junction bases with no gene match: 2. CDR3 loop: CASRGQGTSGANVLTF. CDR3 DNA sequence: TGTGCCAGCAGGGGACAGGGGACCTCTGGGGCCAACGTCCTGACTTTC.

The chain joins TRBV12-3 or TRBV12-4 to TRBJ2-7, with D perhaps matching TRBD1 or TRBD2 (5 bases each). With 7 bases removed from V and 5 bases from J, the gap between germline ends came to 21 bases. This CDR3 has 15 amino acids. DNA of the CDR3: TGTGCCAGCACCCTGGGAGACAGAGGGAATAACGAGCAGTACTTC. Residues: CASTLGDRGNNEQYF.

The table lists this clonotype with many counts. The chain combines TRBV6-5 with TRBJ2-1, with 10 bases aligning to TRBD2. In germline, CDR1 is MNHEY, CDR2 SVGAGI. The CDR3 covers 16 residues. Germline trimming cut 6 bases from V and 9 bases from J; bases unmatched to any gene: 14. As DNA, the CDR3 is TGTGCCAGCAGCTCCAGCGGGGGGGACAGGCACCGTGAGCAGTTCTTC. It yields the protein CASSSSGGDRHREQFF.

This clonotype was counted many times. This rearrangement joins TRBV20-1 to TRBJ2-5; possible D gene TRBD2, 5 bases. Between the trimmed V and J ends, which lost 5 bases and 2 bases, there was a span of 12 bases. Germline CDR1 and CDR2: DFQATT and SNEGSKA (reference sequence). The CDR3 covers 13 residues. The CDR3 protein is CSAPQPGQETQYF. The CDR3 coding sequence is TGCAGTGCTCCCCAGCCGGGGCAAGAGACCCAGTACTTC.

In this sample, this clonotype turned up many times. V usage is TRBV13 and J usage is TRBJ2-5, with a weak D call TRBD1 (6 bases). V was clipped by 4 bases and J by 1 base, with 10 bases between them. Per the germline V gene, CDR1 is PRHDT and CDR2 is FYEKMQ (reference sequence). The length of the CDR3 is 14 residues. The CDR3 DNA sequence: TGTGCCAGCAGCTCGATGGACAGCCAAGAGACCCAGTACTTC. Translated, it gives CASSSMDSQETQYF.

This clonotype has a handful of counts. The V gene is TRBV5-1, the J gene TRBJ2-7; D possibly corresponds to TRBD2 (6 bases). Germline V gene data show CDR1 as SGHRS and CDR2 as YFSETQ. The germline V and J ends were trimmed by 4 bases and 4 bases, with 15 bases remaining between them. The CDR3 loop spans 14 amino acids. The CDR3 is CASSPNLGGYEQYF. The CDR3 bases are TGCGCCAGCAGCCCTAACCTCGGAGGGTACGAGCAGTACTTC.

Many counts were recorded for this clonotype. This rearrangement joins TRBV2 to TRBJ1-3, with 12 bases that match TRBD1. The V gene's germline CDR1 is SNHLY and CDR2 FYNNEI. The J segment lost 0 bases and the V segment lost 8 bases, leaving 11 bases of the junction unmatched. This CDR3 spans 18 amino acids. The CDR3, as DNA: TGTGCCAGCGGGGGACAGGGGGCATCTATGAGCTCTGGAAACACCATATATTTT. Encoded protein: CASGGQGASMSSGNTIYF.

At least ten counts were recorded for this clonotype. The chain joins TRBV5-1 to TRBJ1-1; D not certain. The CDR3 length is 13 residues. CDR1 is SGHRS and CDR2 is YFSETQ in the germline V gene. With 0 bases removed from V and 1 base from J, the gap between germline ends came to 4 bases. The CDR3 sequence: CASSLEENTEAFF. The CDR3 DNA sequence: TGCGCCAGCAGCTTGGAAGAGAACACTGAAGCTTTCTTT.

This clonotype was seen at least ten times. V usage is TRBV20-1 and J usage is TRBJ2-7; 7 bases fit TRBD2. This CDR3 comprises 14 residues. Germline V gives CDR1 DFQATT, CDR2 SNEGSKA (reference sequence). V lost 0 bases to trimming and J lost 5 bases; unmatched junction nucleotides: 7. DNA for the CDR3: TGCAGTGCTAGAGAGGGAGCGGGGTACGACGAGCAGTACTTC. The encoded protein is CSAREGAGYDEQYF.

The table lists this clonotype with many counts. V gene TRBV20-1 combines with J gene TRBJ2-6; D call uncertain. Trimming shortened V by 0 bases and J by 2 bases, and 5 bases separated the two germline ends. The CDR3 is 14 residues long. Germline CDR1 DFQATT, CDR2 SNEGSKA (reference sequence). The CDR3 is CSAREAAGANVLTF. The CDR3 DNA reads as TGCAGTGCTAGAGAGGCGGCTGGGGCCAACGTCCTGACTTTC.

Here the CDR3 reads CASRATGAYEQYF. The CDR3 DNA sequence: TGTGCCAGCAGGGCCACAGGGGCCTACGAGCAGTACTTC. V and J are TRBV7-2 and TRBJ2-7, with TRBD1 matching over 7 bases. V was pared by 6 bases and J by 2 bases, with 4 bases of the junction left unmatched. Germline V gene sequence: CDR1 SGHTA, CDR2 FQGNSA. The CDR3 length is 13 residues.

V and J are TRBV10-3 and TRBJ2-7, with TRBD1 identical over 9 bases. This CDR3 spans 14 amino acids. Germline V gives CDR1 ENHRY, CDR2 SYGVKD. J was trimmed by 2 bases and V by 3 bases; bases with no gene match: 2. The CDR3 DNA sequence: TGTGCCATCAGTGAAGGGACAGGGACCTACGAGCAGTACTTC. This translates into CAISEGTGTYEQYF.

This clonotype was observed at least ten times. The rearrangement links TRBV29-1 to TRBJ2-7; D uncertain. Germline V lookup: CDR1 SQVTM, CDR2 ANQGSEA. This CDR3 region has 11 residues. Trimming removed 5 bases from V and 1 base from J, with 6 bases in between. The CDR3 coding sequence is TGCAGCGTTCTAAGTTCCTACGAGCAGTACTTC. Translated, it gives CSVLSSYEQYF.

This clonotype is categorized as medium-sized. The V call is TRBV11-2, the J call TRBJ2-5; 7 nucleotides line up with TRBD1. Germline V CDR1 and CDR2: SGHAT, FQNNGV. CDR3 length: 15 residues. The V segment lost 7 bases and the J segment 1 base; nucleotides outside the gene matches: 9. The chain's CDR3 is CASMHKYRGQETQYF. DNA of the CDR3: TGTGCCAGCATGCATAAGTACAGGGGCCAAGAGACCCAGTACTTC.

There are many counts of this clonotype. The genes are TRBV5-5 and TRBJ2-7; 11 bases fit TRBD2. Germline V gene sequence: CDR1 SGHKS, CDR2 YYEKEE (reference sequence). V was pared by 0 bases and J by 1 base, with 9 bases of the junction left unmatched. This CDR3 is 18 amino acids long. CDR3 in amino acids: CASSLAPSGGTISYEQYF. The CDR3 DNA follows: TGTGCCAGCAGCTTGGCCCCTAGCGGGGGGACCATTTCCTACGAGCAGTACTTC.

Ten or more counts support this clonotype. The genes are TRBV25-1 and TRBJ2-2, with D hard to call. The CDR3 spans 11 residues. V lost 3 bases to trimming and J lost 13 bases, with 9 bases between them. Per the germline V gene, CDR1 is MGHDK and CDR2 is SYGVNS. CDR3 DNA: TGTGCCAGCAGTGATAGGGCATGGCTGTTTTTT. The encoded protein is CASSDRAWLFF.

There are many counts of this clonotype. The chain has TRBV3-1 and TRBJ1-1; 7 bases match TRBD1. Unmatched junction bases numbered 1, after V lost 3 bases and J lost 3 bases. Germline V gene data show CDR1 as LGHDT and CDR2 as YNNKEL (reference sequence). The CDR3 runs 13 residues. CDR3 sequence reads: CASSHQGDTEAFF. Here the CDR3 DNA reads TGTGCCAGCAGCCACCAGGGGGACACTGAAGCTTTCTTT. The full variable domain, in which reference TRBV3-1 and TRBJ1-1 provide the parts outside the CDR3, is DTAVSQTPKYLVTQMGNDKSIKCEQNLGHDTMYWYKQDSKKFLKIMFSYNNKELIINETVPNRFSPKSPDKAHLNLHINSLELGDSAVYFCASSHQGDTEAFFGQGTRLTVV.

V gene TRBV12-3 or TRBV12-4 combines with J gene TRBJ1-1, with a tentative D call TRBD1 (5 bases). Trimming took 6 bases from V and 5 from J, leaving 10 bases between them. This CDR3 has 12 residues. The CDR3 is CASSPGRTEAFF. CDR3 nucleotides: TGTGCCAGCAGCCCAGGGAGGACTGAAGCTTTCTTT.